The subject of this entry is one TCR beta chain. The data are from a study of blood T cell repertoires in COVID-19. Study information: Collection of acute and convalescent COVID-19 samples took place in the United States, Italy and Spain.

Germline loops: CDR1 SGHTS, CDR2 YDEGEE. V gave up 2 bases and J gave up 2 bases; unmatched junction bases: 1. The CDR3 consists of 13 residues. In the authors' methods: Estimation of nucleated cell counts was performed using reference gene primer amplification. Clones were read by immunoSEQ multiplex PCR, and TCRdb kept only the in-frame ones, dropping some. V and J calls and clone size are copied from that table; D and trimming were computed from the DNA. Of roughly 120,000 clones in the sample, roughly 80% were seen once. The source is a human donor in a cohort sampled during active COVID-19. The sequenced sample consisted of peripheral blood. The chain combines TRBV5-8 with TRBJ2-7; 7 bases align to TRBD1. The CDR3 sequence is CASSFQGAYEQYF. The CDR3 nucleotides read TGTGCCAGCAGCTTCCAGGGGGCCTACGAGCAGTACTTC.